The sequence of this T cell receptor (beta chain) was determined in a study of OX40 agonist ivuxolimab in advanced cancers. CDR3 length: 13 residues. The ends were cut back, 7 bases at V and 6 bases at J, with 16 bases in the middle. Germline V gene lookup returns CDR1 SGHTS and CDR2 YDEGEE. Sequenced by immunoSEQ multiplex PCR; TCRdb stores in-frame clones only, minus some. This table has about 69,000 clones, 75% to 95% appearing once. This receptor was obtained from an adult with an advanced solid tumor such as melanoma, head and neck, liver or kidney cancer. Sequences were derived from CD4+ or CD8+ T cells sorted from blood, sampled in a trial of the OX40 agonist ivuxolimab. J is TRBJ1-1 and V is TRBV5-8, with D maybe TRBD1 (6 bases). This CDR3 is CASVEGPGAEAFF. CDR3 sequence (DNA): TGTGCCAGCGTCGAAGGCCCAGGGGCTGAAGCTTTCTTT. Combining the CDR3 with reference TRBV5-8 and TRBJ1-1 gives the whole variable domain EAGVTQSPTHLIKTRGQQATLRCSPISGHTSVYWYQQALGLGLQFLLWYDEGEERNRGNFPPRFSGRQFPNYSSELNVNALELEDSALYLCASVEGPGAEAFFGQGTRLTVV.